This is a list of T cell receptor beta chains from one sample in a study of OX40 agonist ivuxolimab in advanced cancers. Assay: immunoSEQ multiplex PCR; the TCRdb copy retains only in-frame clones and omits some. This table holds roughly 15,000 clones, more than 70% found once. The specimen was CD4+ or CD8+ T cells sorted from blood, collected in a trial of the OX40 agonist ivuxolimab. These receptors all stem from an adult with an advanced solid tumor such as melanoma, head and neck, liver or kidney cancer. Each CDR3 is given with its conserved first and last residue. D genes are given only for firm matches. Not every row has a clone size; where given, it reads once, few, many or a size class.

D gene: -
clone size: -
V gene: TRBV9
J gene: TRBJ1-5
CDR3 protein: CASSADGNQPQHF
CDR3 DNA: TGTGCCAGCAGCGCAGACGGGAATCAGCCCCAGCATTTT

D gene: -
clone size: -
V gene: TRBV19
J gene: TRBJ2-2
CDR3 protein: CASSRRDGTGELFF
CDR3 DNA: TGTGCCAGTAGTAGGCGGGATGGCACCGGGGAGCTGTTTTTT

D gene: -
clone size: once
V gene: TRBV4-3
J gene: TRBJ2-5
CDR3 protein: CASSQVPPGREGETQYF
CDR3 DNA: TGCGCCAGCAGCCAAGTACCGCCAGGGCGAGAGGGAGAGACCCAGTACTTC

D gene: -
clone size: -
V gene: TRBV4-3
J gene: TRBJ1-1
CDR3 protein: CASSQGQSRRTEAFF
CDR3 DNA: TGCGCCAGCAGCCAAGGGCAGTCCCGGCGCACTGAAGCTTTCTTT

D gene: TRBD1
clone size: -
V gene: TRBV6-5
J gene: TRBJ2-2
CDR3 protein: CASSSDRATGELFF
CDR3 DNA: TGTGCCAGCAGTTCGGACAGGGCCACCGGGGAGCTGTTTTTT

D gene: TRBD2
clone size: few
V gene: TRBV27
J gene: TRBJ2-2
CDR3 protein: CASSLAGGPSGELFF
CDR3 DNA: TGTGCCAGCAGTCTAGCGGGGGGGCCGTCCGGGGAGCTGTTTTTT

D gene: -
clone size: -
V gene: TRBV19
J gene: TRBJ2-2
CDR3 protein: CASSIAGVRYTGELFF
CDR3 DNA: TGTGCCAGTAGCATAGCCGGGGTTCGGTATACCGGGGAGCTGTTTTTT

D gene: -
clone size: -
V gene: TRBV27
J gene: TRBJ1-5
CDR3 protein: CASSLALYQPQHF
CDR3 DNA: TGTGCCAGCAGTTTGGCACTTTATCAGCCCCAGCATTTT

D gene: -
clone size: -
V gene: TRBV5-6
J gene: TRBJ2-3
CDR3 protein: CASSAALRVWSGTDTQYF
CDR3 DNA: TGTGCCAGCAGTGCCGCACTGAGAGTTTGGTCCGGCACAGATACGCAGTATTTT

D gene: TRBD1
clone size: -
V gene: TRBV6-7
J gene: TRBJ1-4
CDR3 protein: CASSTRDRGRMGNEKLFF
CDR3 DNA: TGTGCCAGCAGTACCAGGGACAGGGGGCGTATGGGTAATGAAAAACTGTTTTTT

D gene: -
clone size: once
V gene: TRBV7-6
J gene: TRBJ2-2
CDR3 protein: CASSLIGGSNTGELFF
CDR3 DNA: TGTGCCAGCAGCTTAATTGGTGGTTCGAACACCGGGGAGCTGTTTTTT

D gene: -
clone size: -
V gene: TRBV9
J gene: TRBJ2-3
CDR3 protein: CASSDTGVLTDTQYF
CDR3 DNA: TGTGCCAGCAGCGATACCGGGGTCCTCACAGATACGCAGTATTTT

D gene: -
clone size: once
V gene: TRBV9
J gene: TRBJ2-5
CDR3 protein: CASSVSRWSQETQYF
CDR3 DNA: TGTGCCAGCAGCGTAAGTCGGTGGAGCCAAGAGACCCAGTACTTC

D gene: -
clone size: medium-sized
V gene: TRBV27
J gene: TRBJ1-5
CDR3 protein: CASSLTGAVQPQHF
CDR3 DNA: TGTGCCAGCAGTTTAACGGGGGCAGTTCAGCCCCAGCATTTT

D gene: -
clone size: -
V gene: TRBV10-2
J gene: TRBJ2-7
CDR3 protein: CASSEPFFRLSEQYF
CDR3 DNA: TGCGCCAGCAGTGAGCCCTTTTTTCGCCTTAGCGAGCAGTACTTC

D gene: -
clone size: few
V gene: TRBV5-6
J gene: TRBJ1-5
CDR3 protein: CASVLVPQHF
CDR3 DNA: TGTGCCAGCGTCCTCGTGCCCCAGCATTTT

D gene: -
clone size: -
V gene: TRBV6-5
J gene: TRBJ2-5
CDR3 protein: CASSYLGGARETQYF
CDR3 DNA: TGTGCCAGCAGTTACCTGGGGGGAGCACGAGAGACCCAGTACTTC

D gene: -
clone size: -
V gene: TRBV19
J gene: TRBJ2-1
CDR3 protein: CASSLGGSYNEQFF
CDR3 DNA: TGTGCCAGTAGCCTCGGAGGGTCCTACAATGAGCAGTTCTTC

D gene: TRBD2
clone size: -
V gene: TRBV7-9
J gene: TRBJ2-1
CDR3 protein: CASSLGGSREGNEQFF
CDR3 DNA: TGTGCCAGCAGCTTAGGGGGCTCCCGGGAGGGCAATGAGCAGTTCTTC

D gene: -
clone size: -
V gene: TRBV13
J gene: TRBJ2-5
CDR3 protein: CASSREETQYF
CDR3 DNA: TGTGCCAGCAGCCGCGAAGAGACCCAGTACTTC

D gene: TRBD2
clone size: -
V gene: TRBV25-1
J gene: TRBJ2-1
CDR3 protein: CASSEWGTSSNEQFF
CDR3 DNA: TGTGCCAGCAGTGAATGGGGGACTAGCAGCAATGAGCAGTTCTTC

D gene: TRBD2
clone size: -
V gene: TRBV6-6
J gene: TRBJ2-5
CDR3 protein: CASSYSGRDQETQYF
CDR3 DNA: TGTGCCAGCAGTTATAGCGGGAGGGACCAAGAGACCCAGTACTTC

D gene: -
clone size: -
V gene: TRBV7-6
J gene: TRBJ1-5
CDR3 protein: CASSLEGRGNQPQHF
CDR3 DNA: TGTGCCAGCAGCCTAGAGGGAAGGGGCAATCAGCCCCAGCATTTT

D gene: TRBD2
clone size: -
V gene: TRBV27
J gene: TRBJ2-2
CDR3 protein: CASSQTSGRSGELFF
CDR3 DNA: TGTGCCAGCAGTCAGACTAGCGGGAGATCCGGGGAGCTGTTTTTT

D gene: TRBD2
clone size: -
V gene: TRBV14
J gene: TRBJ2-3
CDR3 protein: CVSSPGSGTAADTQYF
CDR3 DNA: TGTGTCAGCAGCCCAGGTAGCGGGACGGCCGCAGATACGCAGTATTTT

D gene: TRBD1
clone size: -
V gene: TRBV7-9
J gene: TRBJ2-3
CDR3 protein: CASSDGQGATDTQYF
CDR3 DNA: TGTGCCAGCAGCGACGGACAGGGCGCCACAGATACGCAGTATTTT

D gene: TRBD1
clone size: -
V gene: TRBV28
J gene: TRBJ1-1
CDR3 protein: CASSVHPGQARSYTEAFF
CDR3 DNA: TGTGCCAGCAGCGTTCATCCGGGACAGGCCCGTTCATACACTGAAGCTTTCTTT

D gene: -
clone size: -
V gene: TRBV4-3
J gene: TRBJ1-2
CDR3 protein: CASSQGPSNYGYTF
CDR3 DNA: TGCGCCAGCAGCCAAGGCCCCTCTAACTATGGCTACACCTTC

D gene: -
clone size: -
V gene: TRBV7-2
J gene: TRBJ1-3
CDR3 protein: CASSLAGPPSGSGNTIYF
CDR3 DNA: TGTGCCAGCAGCTTAGCAGGACCGCCGTCCGGCTCTGGAAACACCATATATTTT

D gene: -
clone size: -
V gene: TRBV5-1
J gene: TRBJ2-1
CDR3 protein: CASSLDRYNEQFF
CDR3 DNA: TGCGCCAGCAGCTTAGACAGATACAATGAGCAGTTCTTC

D gene: TRBD1
clone size: -
V gene: TRBV5-1
J gene: TRBJ1-2
CDR3 protein: CASSWEGQGVNYGYTF
CDR3 DNA: TGCGCCAGCAGCTGGGAGGGACAGGGAGTTAACTATGGCTACACCTTC

D gene: -
clone size: -
V gene: TRBV29-1
J gene: TRBJ2-3
CDR3 protein: CSVFGSTDTQYF
CDR3 DNA: TGCAGCGTTTTCGGGAGCACAGATACGCAGTATTTT

D gene: -
clone size: once
V gene: TRBV9
J gene: TRBJ1-1
CDR3 protein: CASSATNTEAFF
CDR3 DNA: TGTGCCAGCAGCGCTACGAACACTGAAGCTTTCTTT

D gene: -
clone size: few
V gene: TRBV2
J gene: TRBJ2-1
CDR3 protein: CASIQWGSGNEQFF
CDR3 DNA: TGTGCCAGCATTCAATGGGGGTCAGGCAATGAGCAGTTCTTC

D gene: TRBD1
clone size: -
V gene: TRBV2
J gene: TRBJ2-1
CDR3 protein: CASWGQGNYNEQFF
CDR3 DNA: TGTGCCAGTTGGGGACAGGGCAATTACAATGAGCAGTTCTTC

D gene: TRBD1
clone size: -
V gene: TRBV7-9
J gene: TRBJ2-7
CDR3 protein: CASSHTGTGHYEQYF
CDR3 DNA: TGTGCCAGCAGCCATACCGGGACAGGGCACTACGAGCAGTACTTC

D gene: TRBD2
clone size: few
V gene: TRBV5-1
J gene: TRBJ2-5
CDR3 protein: CASSRGLAGVETQYF
CDR3 DNA: TGCGCCAGCAGCCGGGGACTAGCGGGAGTTGAGACCCAGTACTTC

D gene: -
clone size: -
V gene: TRBV4-3
J gene: TRBJ2-7
CDR3 protein: CASSLGRDPSYEQYF
CDR3 DNA: TGCGCCAGCAGCCTCGGCCGGGACCCTAGTTACGAGCAGTACTTC

D gene: TRBD1
clone size: -
V gene: TRBV27
J gene: TRBJ1-1
CDR3 protein: CASSYTGGDTEAFF
CDR3 DNA: TGTGCCAGCAGCTATACAGGGGGCGACACTGAAGCTTTCTTT

D gene: -
clone size: -
V gene: TRBV19
J gene: TRBJ1-5
CDR3 protein: CASSMGGQPQHF
CDR3 DNA: TGTGCCAGTAGTATGGGGGGACAGCCCCAGCATTTT

D gene: -
clone size: -
V gene: TRBV19
J gene: TRBJ2-1
CDR3 protein: CASSTDRSSYNEQFF
CDR3 DNA: TGTGCCAGTAGTACCGACAGGAGCTCCTACAATGAGCAGTTCTTC

D gene: -
clone size: -
V gene: TRBV28
J gene: TRBJ2-5
CDR3 protein: CASSYGSPSETQYF
CDR3 DNA: TGTGCCAGCAGTTATGGTAGTCCCAGTGAGACCCAGTACTTC

D gene: -
clone size: once
V gene: TRBV27
J gene: TRBJ2-4
CDR3 protein: CASSPVSYGSRAKNIQYF
CDR3 DNA: TGTGCCAGCAGCCCCGTGAGCTACGGGTCTCGCGCCAAAAACATTCAGTACTTC

D gene: -
clone size: -
V gene: TRBV7-9
J gene: TRBJ2-7
CDR3 protein: CASSLDRFPYEQYF
CDR3 DNA: TGTGCCAGCAGCTTAGACAGGTTTCCCTACGAGCAGTACTTC

D gene: TRBD2
clone size: few
V gene: TRBV7-9
J gene: TRBJ2-7
CDR3 protein: CASSLGLADYEQYF
CDR3 DNA: TGTGCCAGCAGCTTGGGACTAGCGGATTACGAGCAGTACTTC

D gene: TRBD1
clone size: -
V gene: TRBV9
J gene: TRBJ2-7
CDR3 protein: CASSVGGTGTYEQYF
CDR3 DNA: TGTGCCAGCAGCGTAGGAGGGACAGGGACCTACGAGCAGTACTTC

D gene: TRBD2
clone size: -
V gene: TRBV19
J gene: TRBJ2-1
CDR3 protein: CATTGLAAGLREQFF
CDR3 DNA: TGTGCCACGACGGGACTAGCCGCGGGACTAAGGGAGCAGTTCTTC

D gene: -
clone size: -
V gene: TRBV29-1
J gene: TRBJ2-7
CDR3 protein: CSARQGGYEQYF
CDR3 DNA: TGCAGCGCCCGACAGGGAGGCTACGAGCAGTACTTC